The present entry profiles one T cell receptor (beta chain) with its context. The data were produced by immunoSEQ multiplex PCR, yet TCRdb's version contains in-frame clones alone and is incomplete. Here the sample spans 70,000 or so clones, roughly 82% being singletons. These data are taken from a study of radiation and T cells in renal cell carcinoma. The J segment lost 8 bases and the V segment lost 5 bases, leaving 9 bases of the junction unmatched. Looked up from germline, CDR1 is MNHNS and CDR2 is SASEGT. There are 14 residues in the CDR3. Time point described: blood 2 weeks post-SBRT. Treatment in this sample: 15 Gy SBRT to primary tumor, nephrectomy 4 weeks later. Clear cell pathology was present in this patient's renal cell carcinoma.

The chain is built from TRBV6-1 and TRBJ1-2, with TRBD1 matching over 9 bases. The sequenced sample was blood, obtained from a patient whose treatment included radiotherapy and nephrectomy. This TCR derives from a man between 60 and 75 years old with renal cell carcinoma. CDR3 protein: CASSKDRGIGGYTF. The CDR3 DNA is TGTGCCAGCAGTAAGGACAGGGGTATAGGCGGCTACACCTTC.